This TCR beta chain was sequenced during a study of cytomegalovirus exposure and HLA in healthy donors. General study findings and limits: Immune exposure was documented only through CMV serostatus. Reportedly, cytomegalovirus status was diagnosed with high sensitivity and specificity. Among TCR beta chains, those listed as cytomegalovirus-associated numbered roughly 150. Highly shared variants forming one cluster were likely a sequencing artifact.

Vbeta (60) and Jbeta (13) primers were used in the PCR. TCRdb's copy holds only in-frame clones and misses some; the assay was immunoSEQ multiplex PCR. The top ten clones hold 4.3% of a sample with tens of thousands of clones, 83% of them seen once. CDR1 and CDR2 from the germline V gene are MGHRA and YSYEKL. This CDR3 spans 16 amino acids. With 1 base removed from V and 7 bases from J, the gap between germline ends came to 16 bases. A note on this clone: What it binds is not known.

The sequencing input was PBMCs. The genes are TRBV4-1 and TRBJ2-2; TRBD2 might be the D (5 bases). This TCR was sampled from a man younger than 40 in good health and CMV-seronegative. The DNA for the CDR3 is TGCGCCAGCAGCCAAGGGTTAGCGCCGAAGGTCGGGGAGCTGTTTTTT. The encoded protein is CASSQGLAPKVGELFF.